Included here is one TCR beta chain sequence, with context. This clone has only a few counts. No antigen is known for it. Base-call qualities are not available, and no considerably larger clone is one nucleotide away. All of the isolated RNA was reverse transcribed with the High Capacity cDNA Reverse Transcription Kit, so expressed TCRB transcripts were sequenced. Deep immunoSEQ sequencing was performed on naive, central memory and regulatory T cell samples, with an average of roughly 3.5 million total reads per sample. Sorted cells were lysed in RLT buffer and RNA was extracted with DNase-treated RNeasy Micro or Mini kits, depending on cell number. To prevent cross-contamination, each cell subset was processed individually, whereas patient and healthy donor samples were processed jointly. The immunoSEQ multiplex PCR was used to amplify TCRB sequences from cDNA, yielding 87-bp fragments that span the CDR3 region. Sequencing of the amplicons was done on the Illumina HiSeq platform. On the authors' methods: Synthetic template baselines were used to correct PCR bias computationally, reads within Hamming distance 2 were collapsed together, and singletons that could not be merged were discarded. By aligning reads against IMGT, V, D and J genes, CDR3 length, and insertions or deletions at six rearrangement sites were assigned. Within each subset, clonotype counts were normalized to sorted cell number, after which true diversity and Gini coefficients were computed with the tcR R package. The overlap coefficient, calculated on TCRB nucleotide sequences, was used to measure repertoire sharing. As stored in TCRdb, this immuneACCESS dataset retains in-frame rearrangements with V and J assigned. A fraction of the clones does not appear; measured against another copy, unresolved V genes explain less than half of the discrepancy, and the remainder lacks a known reason. D and trimming were read from the DNA, whereas the V and J calls and clone size are those reported in that table. For this sample the table gives about 150,000 clones, of which 8.1% were detected only once. The top ten constitute about 0.6% of the sample.

Each donor gave one peripheral blood draw, around 0.12 L on average, collected into heparinised tubes. Naive, central memory, regulatory and stem cell-like memory CD4+ T cells were sorted on a BD FACSAria II using a panel including CD45RO, CCR7, CD25, CD127, CD95 and CD27. Purity was above 95% for every sorted population. Right away, PBMCs were isolated by Lymphoprep density gradient centrifugation and were stained directly, with no culture step. So that batch effects would be minimized, each experiment stained and sorted samples in pairs, pairing one healthy donor with one patient. The sample is drawn from a study of beta chain features in type 1 diabetes listed by TCRdb under 2018. Background on the whole study: No differences in mean age, gender distribution, total cell number or subset yield were found between patients and healthy donors. Whereas all 28 donors provided naive and central memory subsets, regulatory and stem cell-like memory subsets were isolated from just 8 patients and about 8 healthy donors. A total of around 110,000,000 sorted cells were examined across all samples, and RNA yield correlated strongly with the number of cells per subset. In the study, TCRB repertoires of sorted circulating CD4+ T cell subsets from recently diagnosed type 1 diabetes patients were compared with those of matched healthy donors. Overall study outcomes, separate from this receptor: Because the HLA sub-analyses included only small numbers of individuals, any influence of HLA type on TCRB rearrangement was left unresolved. Fewer insertions and more nucleotide deletions at VDJ recombination sites were observed in patients with type 1 diabetes, implying thymic rearrangement abnormalities. Naive, central memory and regulatory TCRB repertoires appeared to be more alike among patients than among healthy donors. Shorter templates might have been favored by PCR, but patient and control samples were amplified and corrected together, so both groups would have been affected equally by any skew. A moderate but significant shortening of TCRB CDR3 length was observed in type 1 diabetes patients in all four CD4+ subsets. Because cDNA was sequenced instead of genomic DNA, activated cells with high expression could be over-represented, although the groups did not differ in activation or CD3 levels.

The germline ends are 3 bases apart after V is trimmed by 2 bases and J by 9 bases. The CDR3 spans 10 residues, from the cysteine through the phenylalanine. Here the CDR3 DNA is all that survives: 30 bases in frame from base 1. The germline V gene gives CDR1 as SGDLS and CDR2 as YYNGEE. The chain is encoded by TRBV9 joined to TRBJ1-3, with the D gene call left open. Sample: central memory CD4+ T cells from blood. This TCR was sampled from a young man in good health. The CDR3 sequence is CASSVGTIYF. The base sequence is TGTGCCAGCAGCGTCGGCACCATATATTTT. The variable domain in full, with residues beyond the CDR3 obtained from the reference TRBV9 and TRBJ1-3 genes, is DSGVTQTPKHLITATGQRVTLRCSPRSGDLSVYWYQQSLDQGLQFLIQYYNGEERAKGNILERFSAQQFPDLHSELNLSSLELGDSALYFCASSVGTIYFGEGSWLTVV.